The 26 T cell receptor beta chains listed next were all sequenced from one sample in a study of HIV-infected children after antiretroviral therapy interruption. A 3' RACE protocol on RNA, with unique molecular identifiers, produced the TCR library. TCRdb fed the 3' RACE reads into MiXCR, producing one record per CDR3 protein. The repertoire holds 35,000 to 50,000 distinct CDR3 sequences, more than 6.5% seen once, with more than 0.95% in the top ten. The treatment: PENTA 11 planned treatment interruption arm or continuous ART arm. This specimen consisted of CD45RA+ CD4+ T cells from PBMCs, pooled from several time points, obtained from a donor given antiretroviral therapy, either interrupted or continuous. Noted subset: naive CD4+ CD45RA+ CD45RO- T cells. The receptors here all came from a pool of human donors with HIV.

This sequence joins TRBV18 and TRBJ2-7; D possibly corresponds to TRBD1 (6 bases). The CDR3 covers 9 residues. Per the germline V gene, CDR1 is KGHSH and CDR2 is LQKENI. CDR3: CASSPRQAV. CDR3 nucleotide sequence: TGTGCCAGCTCACCCCGACAGGCGGTC.

There are many counts of this clonotype. The chain links TRBV7-8 to TRBJ1-4; D unresolved. Per the germline V gene, CDR1 is SGHVS and CDR2 is FQNEAQ. The CDR3 length is 15 residues. V was pared by 5 bases and J by 8 bases, with 18 bases between. The chain's CDR3 is CASSLLGSKREKLFF. The CDR3 coding sequence is TGTGCCAGCAGCCTACTTGGATCAAAGAGGGAAAAACTGTTTTTT.

Many counts were recorded for this clonotype. The rearrangement joins TRBV4-3 to TRBJ2-1; TRBD2 agrees at 15 bases. The J segment lost 7 bases and the V segment lost 4 bases, leaving 5 bases of the junction unmatched. The germline gives CDR1 LGHNA, CDR2 YSLEER. The CDR3 contains 16 residues. CDR3: CASSRTGLAGGNEQFF. CDR3 coding DNA: TGCGCCAGCAGCCGAACCGGACTAGCGGGGGGGAATGAGCAGTTCTTC.

V usage is TRBV14 and J usage is TRBJ1-1, with unresolved D. The germline V gene encodes CDR1 SGHDN and CDR2 FVKESK. Trimming left V 4 bases short and J 3 bases short, with 12 bases between. The CDR3 loop spans 14 amino acids. The CDR3 DNA follows: TGTGCCAGCAGCCGGTCCGGGTGGGACACTGAAGCTTTCTTT. This sequence encodes CASSRSGWDTEAFF.

This clonotype was observed at least ten times. This sequence joins TRBV6-6 and TRBJ1-1, with 9 bases aligning to TRBD1. The CDR3 sequence is 14 residues long. Germline V gives CDR1 MNHNY, CDR2 SVGAGI (reference sequence). The V gene end was trimmed by 5 bases and the J gene end by 14 bases; junction bases not matched to a gene: 15. CDR3 coding DNA: TGTGCCAGCAGTGAAACAGGGGGCAACACAGAAGTCTTCTTT. Translating it yields CASSETGGNTEVFF.

This clonotype was detected only a few times. This could be a read error, since a much larger clone is one nucleotide away. The chain is built from TRBV18 and TRBJ1-1, with D possibly matching TRBD1 (6 bases). The CDR3 consists of 14 residues. Germline CDR1 is KGHSH and CDR2 is LQKENI. Here the CDR3 DNA reads TGTTCCAGCTCACCAAAGGACAGCAACACTGAAGCTTTCTTT. Protein: CSSSPKDSNTEAFF.

This clonotype showed up many times. This chain links TRBV10-2 with TRBJ2-1; D is ambiguous. Germline V gene sequence: CDR1 WSHSY, CDR2 SAAADI. This CDR3 comprises 13 residues. Trimming stripped 6 bases from V and 8 bases from J, with 14 bases between. The CDR3 DNA follows: TGCGCCAGCAGCCAGACCCGGCTTCATGAGCAGTTCTTC. This encodes CASSQTRLHEQFF.

The V and J genes are TRBV20-1 and TRBJ2-7; tentatively, D is TRBD1 (6 bases). Germline CDR1 DFQATT, CDR2 SNEGSKA (reference sequence). Trimming shortened V by 0 bases and J by 2 bases, and 14 bases separated the two germline ends. This CDR3 spans 15 amino acids. The DNA of the CDR3 is TGCAGTGCTAGAGATAGGACAGCGAACCCCTACGAGCAGTACTTC. It translates to CSARDRTANPYEQYF.

This clonotype was found a few times. The chain is built from TRBV7-6 and TRBJ1-2; D unresolved. Trimming took 3 bases from V and 6 from J, leaving 11 bases between them. CDR1 and CDR2 from the germline V gene are SGHVS and FNYEAQ. The CDR3 sequence is 13 residues long. The CDR3, as DNA: TGTGCCAGCAGCTTGAGGTTTGGGAATGGCTACACCTTC. It encodes CASSLRFGNGYTF.

This clonotype was seen at least ten times. This chain uses TRBV7-2 with TRBJ1-2; TRBD1 is a possible D gene (5 bases). The germline gives CDR1 SGHTA, CDR2 FQGNSA. Trimming cost V 5 bases and J 4 bases, with 17 bases left between them. The CDR3 consists of 15 residues. CDR3 amino acids: CASSVGLSGFYGYTF. CDR3 in DNA: TGTGCCAGCAGCGTAGGACTATCAGGGTTCTATGGCTACACCTTC. Using reference TRBV7-2 and TRBJ1-2 for the parts outside the CDR3, the full variable domain is GAGVSQSPSNKVTEKGKDVELRCDPISGHTALYWYRQSLGQGLEFLIYFQGNSAPDKSGLPSDRFSAERTGGSVSTLTIQRTQQEDSAVYLCASSVGLSGFYGYTFGSGTRLTVV.

CDR3 coding DNA: TGTGCCAGTAGTATGGGAAGCAATCAGCCCCAGCATTTT. It specifies CASSMGSNQPQHF. The rearrangement links TRBV19 to TRBJ1-5; D call uncertain. Germline CDR1 is LNHDA and CDR2 is SQIVND (reference sequence). V was shortened by 3 bases and J by 1 base, with 4 bases between the two germline ends. CDR3 length: 13 amino acids.

This clonotype was recorded at least ten times. The chain uses TRBV20-1 and TRBJ2-1; 10 bases align to TRBD2. Germline assignment: CDR1 DFQATT and CDR2 SNEGSKA (reference sequence). Trimming at V came to 0 bases and at J to 7 bases, leaving 6 bases not matched to a gene. CDR3 length: 15 amino acids. The CDR3 region is CSARDYSGGANEQFF. The DNA of the CDR3 is TGCAGTGCTAGAGATTACAGCGGGGGGGCAAATGAGCAGTTCTTC.

The CDR3 DNA is TGCAGTGCTAGGAAATCCCGGGTGGGGCCCGGGGAGCTGTTTTTT. This sequence encodes CSARKSRVGPGELFF. The rearrangement links TRBV20-1 to TRBJ2-2; D perhaps matches TRBD1 (5 bases). The V gene lost 3 bases and the J gene lost 6 bases, with 17 bases spanning the gap. Germline V lookup: CDR1 DFQATT, CDR2 SNEGSKA (reference sequence). CDR3 length: 15 amino acids.

This clonotype was picked up many times. The rearrangement joins TRBV12-3 or TRBV12-4 to TRBJ2-1; D gene uncertain. The CDR3 is 13 residues long. Trimming removed 1 base from V and 9 bases from J, with 10 bases in between. The CDR3 loop is CASSLEGTGEQFF. The CDR3 DNA reads TGTGCCAGCAGTTTAGAGGGTACGGGTGAGCAGTTCTTC.

This clonotype has at least ten counts. The rearrangement links TRBV19 to TRBJ2-1, with TRBD2 matching over 11 bases. CDR1 is LNHDA, CDR2 SQIVND, per germline (reference sequence). V gave up 1 base and J gave up 8 bases; unmatched junction bases: 7. This CDR3 spans 16 amino acids. The CDR3 DNA reads TGTGCCAGTAGTATAGCGTCTAGCGGGAGGTTTTATGAGCAGTTCTTC. This codes for CASSIASSGRFYEQFF.

This clonotype was counted many times. The V gene is TRBV29-1, the J gene TRBJ1-1; D ambiguous. Trimming pared 3 bases from V and 6 bases from J, leaving 14 bases between. CDR1 is SQVTM, CDR2 ANQGSEA, per germline. CDR3 length: 13 amino acids. In DNA form, the CDR3 reads TGCAGCGTTGATGGACCCCGTTTAGCTGAAGCTTTCTTT. Translated: CSVDGPRLAEAFF.

There are many counts of this clonotype. V gene TRBV5-5 combines with J gene TRBJ2-7; no clear D. V dropped 0 bases and J dropped 0 bases, with 10 bases sitting between them. The CDR3 totals 15 residues. Germline assignment: CDR1 SGHKS and CDR2 YYEKEE (reference sequence). For the CDR3, the DNA is TGTGCCAGCAGCTTGGAGAGAGTAAGCTCCTACGAGCAGTACTTC. It translates to CASSLERVSSYEQYF.

This clonotype was seen ten or more times. The chain has TRBV29-1 and TRBJ2-1; D is uncertain. CDR3 length: 12 amino acids. CDR1 is SQVTM and CDR2 is ANQGSEA in the germline V gene. Trimming stripped 4 bases from V and 4 bases from J, with 8 bases between. The CDR3 DNA is TGCAGCGTTGGTTCCAGATACAATGAGCAGTTCTTC. It yields the protein CSVGSRYNEQFF.

This clonotype showed up many times. The CDR3 sequence is CASSYSDTLGAKNIQYF. In nucleotides, the CDR3 is TGTGCCAGCAGTTACTCGGACACCCTTGGAGCCAAAAACATTCAGTACTTC. The chain links TRBV6-5 to TRBJ2-4, with a tentative D call TRBD1 (5 bases). CDR3 size: 17 residues. The V gene lost 0 bases and the J gene lost 0 bases, with 12 bases spanning the gap. Germline CDR1 reads MNHEY; CDR2 reads SVGAGI.

This clonotype was seen many times. This sequence joins TRBV27 and TRBJ2-5; weak D call: TRBD2 (6 bases). This CDR3 has 15 amino acids. Germline values: CDR1 MNHEY, CDR2 SMNVEV (reference sequence). V lost 5 bases and J lost 2, with 15 bases in between. DNA for the CDR3: TGTGCCAGCAGTCCACGTCGGGGAGGACAAGAGACCCAGTACTTC. Translation gives CASSPRRGGQETQYF.

The chain carries TRBV29-1 and TRBJ1-1; perhaps TRBD1 as D (5 bases). Germline V gene lookup returns CDR1 SQVTM and CDR2 ANQGSEA. The V end was cut by 4 bases, the J end by 4 bases, with 13 bases between. The CDR3 has 13 amino acids. CDR3 sequence: CSVGGRFGTEAFF. CDR3 DNA sequence: TGCAGCGTTGGGGGCCGCTTCGGCACTGAAGCTTTCTTT.

The genes are TRBV12-3 or TRBV12-4 and TRBJ2-3; D ambiguous. The CDR3 sequence is 14 residues long. V was cut by 5 bases and J by 4 bases, with 13 bases left in between. The CDR3 coding sequence is TGTGCCAGCAGTCCCGGGTCATACGCAGATACGCAGTATTTT. It is translated as CASSPGSYADTQYF.

This clonotype was seen repeatedly, ten times or more. The V call is TRBV7-9, the J call TRBJ1-4, with 7 nucleotides matching TRBD1. CDR1 and CDR2 (germline): SEHNR, FQNEAQ (reference sequence). The CDR3 is 18 amino acids. Trimming took 3 bases from V and 4 from J; bases not matched to a gene: 14. The CDR3 nucleotides read TGTGCCAGCAGCTTGTATCTGGGACAGAAGATTGGTAATGAAAAACTGTTTTTT. This sequence encodes CASSLYLGQKIGNEKLFF.

The gene calls are TRBV6-6 and TRBJ2-1; D remains ambiguous. V was clipped by 4 bases and J by 2 bases, with 6 bases between them. The length of the CDR3 is 13 residues. Germline CDR1 is MNHNY and CDR2 is SVGAGI (reference sequence). The CDR3 coding sequence is TGTGCCAGCAGTTCCGCCCCCTACAATGAGCAGTTCTTC. Protein sequence: CASSSAPYNEQFF.

DNA for the CDR3: TGCGCCAGCAGCCGGGGACAGGGCCCCTACGAGCAGTACTTC. This encodes CASSRGQGPYEQYF. This rearrangement joins TRBV5-1 to TRBJ2-7; 9 nucleotides line up with TRBD1. Germline V gene sequence: CDR1 SGHRS, CDR2 YFSETQ. Trimming cost V 4 bases and J 2 bases; bases outside gene matches: 4. The CDR3 sequence is 14 residues long.

The chain links TRBV20-1 to TRBJ2-3; 10 nucleotides match TRBD2. The CDR3 is 14 residues long. The germline CDR1 and CDR2 sequences are DFQATT and SNEGSKA (reference sequence). The ends lost 4 bases at V and 7 bases at J; junction bases unmatched: 8. The CDR3 coding sequence is TGCAGTGCTAACTCCCTAGCGGGGGTGAATACGCAGTATTTT. It is translated as CSANSLAGVNTQYF.